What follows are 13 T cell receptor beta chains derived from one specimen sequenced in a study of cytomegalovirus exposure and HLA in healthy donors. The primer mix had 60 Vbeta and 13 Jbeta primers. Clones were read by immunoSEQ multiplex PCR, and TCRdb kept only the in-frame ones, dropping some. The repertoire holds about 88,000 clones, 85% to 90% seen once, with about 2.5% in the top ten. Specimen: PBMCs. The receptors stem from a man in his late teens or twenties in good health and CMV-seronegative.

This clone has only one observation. CDR3 loop: CASSLTVGNTIYF. The CDR3 DNA reads as TGTGCCAGCAGTTTGACAGTTGGAAACACCATATATTTT. The chain links TRBV28 to TRBJ1-3; TRBD1 might be the D (5 bases). The CDR3 totals 13 residues. The germline V gene encodes CDR1 MDHEN and CDR2 SYDVKM. Trimming removed 3 bases from V and 3 bases from J, with 6 bases in between.

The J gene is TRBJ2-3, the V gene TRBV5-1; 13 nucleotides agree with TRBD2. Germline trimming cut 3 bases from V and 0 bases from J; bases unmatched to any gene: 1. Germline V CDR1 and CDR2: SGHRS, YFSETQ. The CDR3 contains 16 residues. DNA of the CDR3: TGCGCCAGCAGCTGGACTAGCGGGAGTAGCACAGATACGCAGTATTTT. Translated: CASSWTSGSSTDTQYF.

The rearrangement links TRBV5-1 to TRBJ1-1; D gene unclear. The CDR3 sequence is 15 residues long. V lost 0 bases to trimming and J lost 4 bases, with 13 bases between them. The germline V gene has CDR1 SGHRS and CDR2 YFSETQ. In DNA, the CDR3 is TGCGCCAGCAGCTTGGCGTCGGGGATATCCACTGAAGCTTTCTTT. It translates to CASSLASGISTEAFF.

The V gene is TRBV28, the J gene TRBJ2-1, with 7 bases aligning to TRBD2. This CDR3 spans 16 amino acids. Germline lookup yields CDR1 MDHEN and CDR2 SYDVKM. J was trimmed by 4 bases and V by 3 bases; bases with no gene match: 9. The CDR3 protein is CASSFITGGLYNEQFF. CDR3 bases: TGTGCCAGCAGTTTCATTACGGGAGGATTGTACAATGAGCAGTTCTTC.

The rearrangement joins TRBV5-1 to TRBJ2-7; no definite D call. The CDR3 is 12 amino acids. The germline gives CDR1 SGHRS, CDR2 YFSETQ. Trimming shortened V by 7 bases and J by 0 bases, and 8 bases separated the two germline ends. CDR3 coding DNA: TGCGCCAGCGGTACGAGCTCCTACGAGCAGTACTTC. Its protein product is CASGTSSYEQYF.

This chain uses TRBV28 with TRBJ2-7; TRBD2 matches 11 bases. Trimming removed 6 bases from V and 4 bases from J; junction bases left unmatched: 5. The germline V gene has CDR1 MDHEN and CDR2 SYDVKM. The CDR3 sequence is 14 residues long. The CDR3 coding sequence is TGTGCCAGCAGCGTAGCGGGAGGGCGATACGAGCAGTACTTC. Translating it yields CASSVAGGRYEQYF.

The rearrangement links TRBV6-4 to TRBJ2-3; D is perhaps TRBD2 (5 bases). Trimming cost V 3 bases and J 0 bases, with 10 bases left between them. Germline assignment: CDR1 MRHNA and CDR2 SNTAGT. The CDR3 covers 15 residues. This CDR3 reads CASSEFGSSTDTQYF. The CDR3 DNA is TGTGCCAGCAGTGAGTTTGGGAGTAGCACAGATACGCAGTATTTT.

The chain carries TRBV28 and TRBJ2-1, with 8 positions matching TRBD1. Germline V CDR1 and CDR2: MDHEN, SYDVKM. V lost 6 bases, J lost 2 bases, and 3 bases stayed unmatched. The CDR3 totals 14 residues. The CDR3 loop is CASRGQGPYNEQFF. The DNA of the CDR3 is TGTGCCAGCAGAGGACAGGGCCCCTACAATGAGCAGTTCTTC.

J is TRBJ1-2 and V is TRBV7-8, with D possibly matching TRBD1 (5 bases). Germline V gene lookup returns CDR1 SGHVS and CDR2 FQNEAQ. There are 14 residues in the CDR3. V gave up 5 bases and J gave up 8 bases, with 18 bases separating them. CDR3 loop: CASSAMTVTLGYTF. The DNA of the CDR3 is TGTGCCAGCAGCGCGATGACAGTGACCCTGGGCTACACCTTC.

CDR3 protein: CASRGQASVYGYTF. The CDR3 coding sequence is TGTGCCAGTAGGGGACAGGCGTCTGTATATGGCTACACCTTC. The chain employs TRBV19 and TRBJ1-2, with 8 bases lining up with TRBD1. This CDR3 region has 14 residues. Germline CDR1 is LNHDA and CDR2 is SQIVND (reference sequence). With V trimmed by 6 bases and J by 5 bases, 8 bases remained unmatched.

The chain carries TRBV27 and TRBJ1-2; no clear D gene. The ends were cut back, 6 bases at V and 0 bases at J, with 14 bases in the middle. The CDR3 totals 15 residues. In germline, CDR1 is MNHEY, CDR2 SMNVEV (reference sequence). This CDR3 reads CASSLSGQTNYGYTF. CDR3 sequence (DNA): TGTGCCAGCAGCCTAAGTGGGCAGACTAACTATGGCTACACCTTC.

CDR3 sequence reads: CASSDSWSGELFF. For the CDR3, the DNA is TGTGCCAGTAGTGACAGTTGGTCCGGGGAGCTGTTTTTT. The chain has TRBV19 and TRBJ2-2; D possibly corresponds to TRBD1 (5 bases). In germline, CDR1 is LNHDA, CDR2 SQIVND (reference sequence). V dropped 5 bases and J dropped 6 bases, with 10 bases sitting between them. This CDR3 region has 13 residues.

CDR3 region: CASSVLQGANTEAFF. For the CDR3, the DNA is TGTGCCAGTAGTGTTCTACAGGGTGCGAACACTGAAGCTTTCTTT. The chain is built from TRBV19 and TRBJ1-1; maybe TRBD1 (6 bases). The CDR3 covers 15 residues. V was pared by 5 bases and J by 1 base, with 14 bases between. Germline CDR1 and CDR2: LNHDA and SQIVND (reference sequence).